This TCR beta chain stems from a study of blood T cell repertoires in COVID-19. Assay used: immunoSEQ multiplex PCR; TCRdb lists only in-frame clones, some missing. The sample has some 100,000 clones, about 91% seen once. The origin of this receptor is a woman aged 80 or over with active COVID-19. Sequenced input: peripheral blood.

The CDR3 reads CASSLAQGSFGTDTQYF. The CDR3 DNA sequence: TGTGCCAGCAGCTTGGCTCAGGGAAGCTTTGGCACAGATACGCAGTATTTT. The rearrangement uses TRBV5-8 and TRBJ2-3; a weak D match, TRBD1 (5 bases). Germline V gene data show CDR1 as SGHTS and CDR2 as YDEGEE. Trimming stripped 0 bases from V and 1 base from J, with 15 bases between. The CDR3 consists of 17 residues.